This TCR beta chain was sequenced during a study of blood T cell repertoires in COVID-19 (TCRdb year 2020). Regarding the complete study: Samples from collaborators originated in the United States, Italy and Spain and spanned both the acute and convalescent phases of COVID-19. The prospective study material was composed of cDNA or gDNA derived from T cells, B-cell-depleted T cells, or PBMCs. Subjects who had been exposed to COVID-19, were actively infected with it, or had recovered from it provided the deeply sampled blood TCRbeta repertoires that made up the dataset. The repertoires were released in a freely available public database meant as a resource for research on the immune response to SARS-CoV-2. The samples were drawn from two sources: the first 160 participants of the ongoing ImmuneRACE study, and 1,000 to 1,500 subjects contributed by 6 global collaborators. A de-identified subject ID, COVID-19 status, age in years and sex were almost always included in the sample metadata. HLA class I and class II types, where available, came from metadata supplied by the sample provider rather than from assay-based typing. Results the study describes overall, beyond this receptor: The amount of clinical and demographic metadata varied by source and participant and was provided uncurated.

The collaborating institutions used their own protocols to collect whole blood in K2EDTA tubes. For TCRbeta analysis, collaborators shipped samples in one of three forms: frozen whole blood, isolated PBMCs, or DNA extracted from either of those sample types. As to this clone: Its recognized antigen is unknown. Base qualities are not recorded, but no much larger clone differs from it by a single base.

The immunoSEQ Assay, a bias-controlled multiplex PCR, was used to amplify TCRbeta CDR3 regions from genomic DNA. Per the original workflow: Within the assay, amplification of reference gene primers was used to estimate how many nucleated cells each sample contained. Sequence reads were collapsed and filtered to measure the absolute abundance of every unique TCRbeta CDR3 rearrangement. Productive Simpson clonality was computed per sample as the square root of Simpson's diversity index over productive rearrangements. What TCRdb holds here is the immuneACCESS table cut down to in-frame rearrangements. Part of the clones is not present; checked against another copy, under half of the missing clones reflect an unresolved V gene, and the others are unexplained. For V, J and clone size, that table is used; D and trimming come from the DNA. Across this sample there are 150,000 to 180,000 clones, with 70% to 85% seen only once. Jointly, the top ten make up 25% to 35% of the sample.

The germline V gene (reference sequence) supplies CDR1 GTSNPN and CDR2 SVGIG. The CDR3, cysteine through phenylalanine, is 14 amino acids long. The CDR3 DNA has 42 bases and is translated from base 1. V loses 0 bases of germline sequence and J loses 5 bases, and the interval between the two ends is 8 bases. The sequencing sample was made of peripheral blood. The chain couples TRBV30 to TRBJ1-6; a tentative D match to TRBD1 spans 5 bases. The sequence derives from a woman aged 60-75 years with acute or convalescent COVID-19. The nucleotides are TGTGCCTGGAGTGTACTGACAGATAATTCACCCCTCCACTTT. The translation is CAWSVLTDNSPLHF.